This T cell receptor (beta chain) was sequenced for a study of CD8 T cells in ankylosing spondylitis (dated 2017 in TCRdb). For the study in its entirety: T cell receptor beta repertoires were profiled in healthy donors and ankylosing spondylitis patients so that disease-linked TCR variants could be found. The full study cohort was made up of 20 to 25 ankylosing spondylitis patients and some 100 healthy donors. Peripheral blood was sampled, and synovial fluid was additionally collected from ankylosing spondylitis patients.

This clonotype was seen only a few times. Its target antigen remains unknown. No much larger clone exists at a distance of one base, and base qualities are not known. The germline V gene (reference sequence) sets CDR1 to SEHNR and CDR2 to FQNEAQ. The CDR3 runs 12 residues from the cysteine to the phenylalanine. The DNA shown is the 36-base CDR3, in frame from base 1. Relative to germline, V is 5 bases shorter and J is 4 bases shorter, with 9 bases between their ends. What the authors observed across the whole study: Some motif variants were previously reported in synovial fluid and blood of reactive arthritis patients, suggesting common disease-initiation mechanisms. Significant enrichment of the disease-linked clones was reported in matched synovial fluid samples from ankylosing spondylitis patients. In peripheral blood, the disease-linked clones were found at relatively low frequencies and had a CD8+ phenotype. A TCR beta motif made up of several highly homologous amino acid variants appeared to be characteristic of blood from ankylosing spondylitis patients.

The instrument was an Illumina HiSeq 2500. TCR beta libraries were prepared by quantitative 5'-RACE with molecular barcodes. In the source study's methods: To identify disease-linked TCR variants, a new computational method was used, one built on a probabilistic model of VDJ rearrangement. The public reads were reprocessed in TCRdb via fastp at Q25 and MiXCR, keeping in-frame beta chains. Entries are consolidated by CDR3 protein sequence, retaining the most common genes and DNA. V and J calls and clone size were set by TCRdb, not the authors. This sample is represented by more than 300,000 distinct CDR3 sequences; around 8% of them were singletons. Approximately 15% of the sample is in the top ten clones.

Sequencing used blood, either unsorted or a sorted T cell fraction (not recorded which). Here the chain combines TRBV7-9 and TRBJ2-7; TRBD1 is a weak D gene call, 7 bases matching. The sequence was collected from a male donor with ankylosing spondylitis. The CDR3 sequence is CASSAGGYEQYF. The DNA sequence reads TGTGCCAGCAGCGCAGGGGGGTACGAGCAGTACTTC.